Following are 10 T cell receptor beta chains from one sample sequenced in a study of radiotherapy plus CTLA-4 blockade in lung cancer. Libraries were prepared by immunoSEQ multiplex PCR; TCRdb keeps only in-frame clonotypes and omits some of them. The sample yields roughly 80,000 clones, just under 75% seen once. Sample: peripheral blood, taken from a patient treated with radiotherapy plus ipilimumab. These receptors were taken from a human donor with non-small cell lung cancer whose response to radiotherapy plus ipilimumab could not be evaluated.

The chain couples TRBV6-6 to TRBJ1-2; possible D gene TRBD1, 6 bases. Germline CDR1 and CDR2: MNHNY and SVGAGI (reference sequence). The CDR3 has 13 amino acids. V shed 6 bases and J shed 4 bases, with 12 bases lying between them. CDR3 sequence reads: CASSLGQLYGYTF. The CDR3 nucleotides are TGTGCCAGCAGCCTTGGACAGCTCTATGGCTACACCTTC.

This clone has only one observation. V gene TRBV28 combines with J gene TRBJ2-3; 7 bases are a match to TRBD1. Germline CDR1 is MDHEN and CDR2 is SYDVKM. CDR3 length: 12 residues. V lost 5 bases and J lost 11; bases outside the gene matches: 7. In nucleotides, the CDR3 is TGTGCCAGCAGTCTCGATGACAGGGAGCAGTATTTT. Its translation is CASSLDDREQYF.

The DNA of the CDR3 is TGTGCCAGCAGCATTCGGACAGGTTCTTATCATGGCTACACCTTC. It yields the protein CASSIRTGSYHGYTF. This sequence joins TRBV5-6 and TRBJ1-2; TRBD1 matches at 7 bases. The trim removed 4 bases at V and 6 bases at J, leaving 12 bases unmatched. CDR3 length equals 15 residues. Germline V CDR1 and CDR2: SGHDT, YYEEEE.

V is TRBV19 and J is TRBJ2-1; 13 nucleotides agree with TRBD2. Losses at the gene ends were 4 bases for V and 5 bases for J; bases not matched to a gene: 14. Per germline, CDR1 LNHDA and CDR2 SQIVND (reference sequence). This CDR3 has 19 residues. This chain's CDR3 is CASSTPGTSGIGYDNEQFF. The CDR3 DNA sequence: TGTGCCAGTAGTACCCCCGGGACTAGCGGGATAGGTTACGACAATGAGCAGTTCTTC. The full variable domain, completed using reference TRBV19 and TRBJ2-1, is DGGITQSPKYLFRKEGQNVTLSCEQNLNHDAMYWYRQDPGQGLRLIYYSQIVNDFQKGDIAEGYSVSREKKESFPLTVTSAQKNPTAFYLCASSTPGTSGIGYDNEQFFGPGTRLTVL.

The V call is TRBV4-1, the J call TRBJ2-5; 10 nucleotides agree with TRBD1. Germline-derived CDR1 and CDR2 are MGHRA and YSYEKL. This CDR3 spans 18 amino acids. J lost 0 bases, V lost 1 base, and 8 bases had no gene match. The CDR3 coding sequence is TGCGCCAGCAGCCAAGTGGGACAGGGGCCAATATACCAAGAGACCCAGTACTTC. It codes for CASSQVGQGPIYQETQYF.

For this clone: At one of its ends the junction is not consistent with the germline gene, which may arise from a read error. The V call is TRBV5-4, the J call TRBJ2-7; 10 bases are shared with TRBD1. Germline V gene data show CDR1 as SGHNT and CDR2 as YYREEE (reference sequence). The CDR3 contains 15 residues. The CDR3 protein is CASSPLRTGGYEQYF. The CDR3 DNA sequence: TGCGCCAGCAGCCCTCTCCGGACAGGGGGCTACGAGCAGTACTTC.

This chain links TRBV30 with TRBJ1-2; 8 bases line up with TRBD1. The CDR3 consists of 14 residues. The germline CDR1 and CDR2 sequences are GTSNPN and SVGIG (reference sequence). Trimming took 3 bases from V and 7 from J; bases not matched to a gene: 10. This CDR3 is CAWSPPGQVGGYTF. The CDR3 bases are TGTGCCTGGAGCCCCCCGGGACAGGTTGGTGGCTACACCTTC.

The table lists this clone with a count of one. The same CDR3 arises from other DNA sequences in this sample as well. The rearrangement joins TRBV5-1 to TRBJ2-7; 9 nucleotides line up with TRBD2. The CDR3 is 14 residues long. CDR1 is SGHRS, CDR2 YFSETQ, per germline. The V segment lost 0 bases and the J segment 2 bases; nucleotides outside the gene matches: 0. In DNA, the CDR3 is TGCGCCAGCAGCTTGGCTAGCGGGGCCTACGAGCAGTACTTC. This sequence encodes CASSLASGAYEQYF.

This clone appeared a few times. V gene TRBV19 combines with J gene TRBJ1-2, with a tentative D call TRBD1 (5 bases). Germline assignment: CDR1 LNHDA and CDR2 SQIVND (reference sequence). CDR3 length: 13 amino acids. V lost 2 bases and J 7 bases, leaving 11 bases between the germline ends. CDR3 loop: CASSIQTDTGYTF. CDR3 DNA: TGTGCCAGTAGTATACAGACAGACACTGGCTACACCTTC.

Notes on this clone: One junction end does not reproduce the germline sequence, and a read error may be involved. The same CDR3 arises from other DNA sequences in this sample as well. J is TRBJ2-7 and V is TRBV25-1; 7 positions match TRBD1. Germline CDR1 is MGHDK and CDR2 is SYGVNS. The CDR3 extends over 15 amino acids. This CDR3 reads CASSDPGQRVDEQYF. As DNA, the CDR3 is TGTGCTAGCAGTGATCCGGGACAGAGAGTCGACGAGCAGTACTTC.